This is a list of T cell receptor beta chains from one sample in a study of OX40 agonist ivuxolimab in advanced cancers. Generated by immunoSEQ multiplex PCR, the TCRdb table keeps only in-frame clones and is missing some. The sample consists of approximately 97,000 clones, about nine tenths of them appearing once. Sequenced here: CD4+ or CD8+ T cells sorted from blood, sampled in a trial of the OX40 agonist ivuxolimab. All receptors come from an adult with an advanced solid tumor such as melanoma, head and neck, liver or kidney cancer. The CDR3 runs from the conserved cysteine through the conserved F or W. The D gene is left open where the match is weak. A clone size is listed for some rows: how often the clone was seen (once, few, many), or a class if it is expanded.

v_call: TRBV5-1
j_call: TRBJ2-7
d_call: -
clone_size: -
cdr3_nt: TGCGCCAGCAGCTTGGCCCCCCCCAGGGATGGGTCCTACGAGCAGTACTTC
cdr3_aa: CASSLAPPRDGSYEQYF

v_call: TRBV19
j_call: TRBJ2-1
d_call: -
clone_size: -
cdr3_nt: TGTGCCAGTAGTAAAGGGGGGACCCACAATGAGCAGTTCTTC
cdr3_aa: CASSKGGTHNEQFF

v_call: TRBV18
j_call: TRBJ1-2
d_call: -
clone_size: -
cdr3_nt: TGTGCCAGCTCACCACCAGTACAGGGACGATTTTATGGCTACACCTTC
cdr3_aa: CASSPPVQGRFYGYTF

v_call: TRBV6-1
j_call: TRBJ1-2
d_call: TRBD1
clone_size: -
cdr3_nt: TGTGCCATCCTTGGACAGGGGGCGCGGGGCTACACCTTC
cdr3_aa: CAILGQGARGYTF

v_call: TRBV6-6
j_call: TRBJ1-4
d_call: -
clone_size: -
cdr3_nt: TGTGCCAGCTTGGGGCAGAATGAAAAACTGTTTTTT
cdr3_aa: CASLGQNEKLFF

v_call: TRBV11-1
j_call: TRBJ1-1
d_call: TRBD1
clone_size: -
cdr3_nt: TGTGCCAGCAGCCCTCAGGGGGGCACTGAAGCTTTCTTT
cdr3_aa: CASSPQGGTEAFF

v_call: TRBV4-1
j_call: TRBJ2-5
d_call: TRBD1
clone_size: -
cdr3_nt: TGCGCCAGCAGCCAAGCGGACAGGGAACAAGAGACCCAGTACTTC
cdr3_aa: CASSQADREQETQYF

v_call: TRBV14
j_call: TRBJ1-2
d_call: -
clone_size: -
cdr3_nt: TGTGCCAGCAGCCTTCGACAAAGGGCAGGTGGCTACACCTTC
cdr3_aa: CASSLRQRAGGYTF

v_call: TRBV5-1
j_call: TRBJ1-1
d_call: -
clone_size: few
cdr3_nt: TGCGCCAGCAGCTGGGAGTACAGGGTCAACACTGAAGCTTTCTTT
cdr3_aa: CASSWEYRVNTEAFF

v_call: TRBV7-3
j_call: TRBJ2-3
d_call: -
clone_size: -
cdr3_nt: TGTGCCAGCAGCCATAACAGAGATACGCAGTATTTT
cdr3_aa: CASSHNRDTQYF

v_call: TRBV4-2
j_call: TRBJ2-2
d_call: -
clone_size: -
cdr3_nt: TGTGCCAGCAGCCGTTCAGGCACCGGGGAGCTGTTTTTT
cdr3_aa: CASSRSGTGELFF

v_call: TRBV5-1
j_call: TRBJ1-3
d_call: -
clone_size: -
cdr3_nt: TGCGCCAGCAGAGGGTTGGGGGACGGGGACTCTGGAAACACCATATATTTT
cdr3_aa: CASRGLGDGDSGNTIYF

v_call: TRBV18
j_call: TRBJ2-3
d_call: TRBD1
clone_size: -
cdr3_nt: TGTGCCAGCTCATTCGACAGGGCAGATACGCAGTATTTT
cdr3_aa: CASSFDRADTQYF

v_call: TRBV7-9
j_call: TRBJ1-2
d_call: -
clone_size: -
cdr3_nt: TGTGCCAGCTGGCCCGGGACACCCTATGGCTACACCTTC
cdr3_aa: CASWPGTPYGYTF

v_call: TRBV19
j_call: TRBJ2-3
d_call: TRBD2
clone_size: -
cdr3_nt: TGTGCCAGTAGCCATGGACTAGCGGGAGGGTTTTCGGGAGATACGCAGTATTTT
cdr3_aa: CASSHGLAGGFSGDTQYF

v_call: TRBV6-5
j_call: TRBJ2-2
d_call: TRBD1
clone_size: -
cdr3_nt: TGTGCCAGCAGGGGGACAGCTAAGACCGGGGAGCTGTTTTTT
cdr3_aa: CASRGTAKTGELFF

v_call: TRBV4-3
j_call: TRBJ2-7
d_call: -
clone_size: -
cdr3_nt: TGCGCCAGCAGCCAGGAACGGGGGGCGCCATGGGAGCAGTACTTC
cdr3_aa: CASSQERGAPWEQYF

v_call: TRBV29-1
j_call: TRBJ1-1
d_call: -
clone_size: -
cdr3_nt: TGCAGCGTTGAAGACAATAAGCTCACTGAAGCTTTCTTT
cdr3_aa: CSVEDNKLTEAFF